The rows below give T cell receptor beta chains drawn from one sample of a study of blood T cell repertoires in COVID-19. Sequenced by immunoSEQ multiplex PCR; TCRdb stores in-frame clones only, minus some. Of over 250,000 clones in the sample, approximately 84% were seen once. The sequenced material came from peripheral blood. The receptors here all came from a human donor with COVID-19, enrolled during active disease. The donor label of this sample is uncertain. The CDR3 runs from the conserved cysteine through the conserved F or W. The D gene is left open where the match is weak. Only part of the rows carry a size: once, few, many, or a class if the clone is expanded.

abundance	d_gene	v_gene	j_gene	CDR3aa	CDR3nt
-	TRBD2	TRBV7-8	TRBJ2-3	CASSSRTSGSGVTQYF	TGTGCCAGCAGCTCGAGGACTAGCGGGAGTGGGGTAACGCAGTATTTT
-	TRBD2	TRBV7-2	TRBJ2-2	CASSLTSGNTGELFF	TGTGCCAGCAGCTTGACTAGCGGGAACACCGGGGAGCTGTTTTTT
-	TRBD1	TRBV4-2	TRBJ1-1	CASSQEQGMAEAFF	TGTGCCAGCAGCCAAGAACAGGGGATGGCTGAAGCTTTCTTT
-	TRBD2	TRBV5-4	TRBJ2-2	CASSLGRESTGELFF	TGTGCCAGCAGCTTGGGGCGGGAGTCCACCGGGGAGCTGTTTTTT
-	-	TRBV11-3	TRBJ2-1	CASSPGLAHFNEQFF	TGTGCCAGCAGCCCCGGGCTAGCGCACTTTAATGAGCAGTTCTTC
-	-	TRBV5-1	TRBJ1-1	CASSLASMNTEAFF	TGCGCCAGCAGCTTGGCTAGCATGAACACTGAAGCTTTCTTT
-	-	TRBV27	TRBJ1-1	CASSSLQSSWNTEAFF	TGTGCCAGCAGTTCTCTACAGTCGTCATGGAACACTGAAGCTTTCTTT
-	-	TRBV2	TRBJ2-5	CASSARGGQETQYF	TGTGCCAGCAGTGCGCGTGGCGGTCAAGAGACCCAGTACTTC
-	-	TRBV6-1	TRBJ2-2	CASSERTSNTGELFF	TGTGCCAGCAGTGAGCGCACGTCGAACACCGGGGAGCTGTTTTTT
-	-	TRBV19	TRBJ2-1	CASSITGTYNEQFF	TGTGCCAGTAGTATCACCGGGACTTACAATGAGCAGTTCTTC
-	-	TRBV6-5	TRBJ2-7	CASSNNLAYEQYF	TGTGCCAGCAGTAACAACCTCGCCTACGAGCAGTACTTC
-	TRBD1	TRBV3-1/TRBV3-2	TRBJ2-1	CASSQRTGGSYNEQFF	TGTGCCAGCAGCCAAAGGACAGGGGGCTCCTACAATGAGCAGTTCTTC
once	-	TRBV5-8	TRBJ1-1	CASSLVVVSTNTEAFF	TGTGCCAGCAGCTTGGTAGTGGTGAGCACGAACACTGAAGCTTTCTTT
-	TRBD1	TRBV19	TRBJ2-1	CASSSDRDWNEQFF	TGTGCCAGTAGTTCGGACAGGGATTGGAATGAGCAGTTCTTC
-	TRBD2	TRBV5-1	TRBJ2-3	CASSPGGTPYADTQYF	TGCGCCAGCAGCCCCGGGGGGACTCCCTACGCAGATACGCAGTATTTT
-	-	TRBV27	TRBJ1-5	CASSLYADQPQHF	TGTGCCAGCAGTTTATATGCAGATCAGCCCCAGCATTTT
-	-	TRBV28	TRBJ2-3	CALRGGADTQYF	TGTGCCCTGAGGGGGGGAGCAGATACGCAGTATTTT
-	-	TRBV5-1	TRBJ1-1	CASSSQGSTEAFF	TGCGCCAGCAGCTCTCAGGGTAGCACTGAAGCTTTCTTT
-	-	TRBV7-9	TRBJ1-4	CASSRPGGGEKLFF	TGTGCCAGCAGCCGACCTGGGGGAGGTGAAAAACTGTTTTTT
-	-	TRBV28	TRBJ2-7	CASSLTDTYEQYF	TGTGCCAGCAGTTTGACTGATACCTACGAGCAGTACTTC
-	-	TRBV14	TRBJ1-3	CASSQDLGNTIYF	TGTGCCAGCAGCCAAGATTTAGGAAACACCATATATTTT
few	-	TRBV28	TRBJ2-7	CASSLLLRTYEQYF	TGTGCCAGCAGTTTATTACTGAGAACCTACGAGCAGTACTTC
-	-	TRBV6-1	TRBJ1-3	CASKWGEGNTIYF	TGTGCCAGCAAGTGGGGGGAAGGAAACACCATATATTTT
-	TRBD1	TRBV3-1/TRBV3-2	TRBJ2-2	CASSRLNPTGGTGELFF	TGTGCCAGCAGCCGTTTGAATCCTACAGGGGGCACCGGGGAGCTGTTTTTT
-	-	TRBV9	TRBJ2-1	CASSAADFTYNEQFF	TGTGCCAGCAGCGCTGCGGATTTCACCTACAATGAGCAGTTCTTC
-	TRBD1	TRBV11-2	TRBJ1-1	CASSLARQGPMGSGTEAFF	TGTGCCAGCAGCTTAGCGCGACAGGGCCCGATGGGGTCAGGCACTGAAGCTTTCTTT
-	-	TRBV2	TRBJ1-1	CASSLNTEAFF	TGTGCCAGCTCTTTGAACACTGAAGCTTTCTTT
-	-	TRBV7-2	TRBJ2-1	CASSLRRNNEQFF	TGTGCCAGCAGCTTAAGGAGGAACAATGAGCAGTTCTTC
-	-	TRBV30	TRBJ2-5	CAWSVGLTETQYF	TGTGCCTGGAGTGTGGGCCTGACAGAGACCCAGTACTTC
-	TRBD1	TRBV5-4	TRBJ1-1	CASSLAAILDRGNTEAFF	TGTGCCAGCAGCTTGGCCGCGATCTTGGACAGGGGAAACACTGAAGCTTTCTTT
-	-	TRBV28	TRBJ1-6	CATGYRAGGYNSPLHF	TGTGCCACCGGATACAGGGCAGGCGGCTATAATTCACCCCTCCACTTT
-	TRBD1	TRBV30	TRBJ1-2	CAWSDLQGRGGYTF	TGTGCCTGGAGTGACTTACAGGGGAGAGGGGGCTACACCTTC
few	TRBD1	TRBV30	TRBJ2-1	CASEEDRPFF	TGTGCCTCCGAGGAGGACAGGCCGTTCTTC
-	-	TRBV10-2	TRBJ1-3	CASRPDSSRGNTIYF	TGCGCCAGCCGCCCGGACAGTTCGAGGGGAAACACCATATATTTT
-	-	TRBV4-1	TRBJ2-7	CASRQDPSSYEQYF	TGCGCCAGCAGACAAGACCCGAGCTCCTACGAGCAGTACTTC
-	TRBD1	TRBV10-2	TRBJ1-6	CASSDPGTGVSSYNSPLHF	TGCGCCAGCAGTGACCCCGGGACAGGGGTTAGCTCCTATAATTCACCCCTCCACTTT
-	-	TRBV6-5	TRBJ1-3	CASSRQLTSGNTIYF	TGTGCCAGCAGCAGACAGCTTACCTCTGGAAACACCATATATTTT
-	-	TRBV27	TRBJ2-1	CASSPSMGEPINEQFF	TGTGCCAGCAGCCCCTCTATGGGAGAGCCCATCAATGAGCAGTTCTTC
few	-	TRBV28	TRBJ2-7	CASSYTGMSYEQYF	TGTGCCAGCAGTTACACAGGGATGTCCTACGAGCAGTACTTC
-	TRBD1	TRBV9	TRBJ1-1	CASSAQTGGGTEAFF	TGTGCCAGCAGCGCCCAAACAGGGGGCGGAACTGAAGCTTTCTTT
-	-	TRBV7-9	TRBJ2-7	CASSLTAGGNEQYF	TGTGCCAGCAGCCTCACGGCGGGTGGAAACGAGCAGTACTTC
-	TRBD2	TRBV28	TRBJ2-3	CASSQNNRLAGSTDTQYF	TGTGCCAGCAGTCAAAACAACCGACTAGCGGGAAGCACAGATACGCAGTATTTT
-	-	TRBV19	TRBJ1-5	CASSIGNSFNQPQHF	TGTGCCAGTAGTATAGGTAACAGTTTCAATCAGCCCCAGCATTTT